This TCR beta chain was sequenced during a study of blood T cell repertoires in COVID-19. At the level of the study: Acute and convalescent COVID-19 samples came from the United States, Italy and Spain. From T cells, B-cell-depleted T cells, or PBMCs came the material, which was cDNA or gDNA.

V was trimmed by 4 bases and J by 0 bases, leaving 11 bases between them. Germline values: CDR1 SGHNT, CDR2 YYREEE (reference sequence). CDR3 length equals 15 residues. Per the original data handling: How many nucleated cells were present was estimated from reference gene primer amplification. Data came from immunoSEQ multiplex PCR; TCRdb stores just in-frame clones and leaves some out. V, J and clone size derive from that table, while D and trimming were established from the DNA sequence. The table records about 280,000 clones, 82% of them present only once. Those enrolled, adults aged roughly 18 to 89 years, came from about two dozen US areas.

Sample: PBMCs or T cells enriched from blood (not recorded which). This TCR was sampled from a man aged 35 to 55 who had been exposed to COVID-19. V gene TRBV5-4 combines with J gene TRBJ2-1; D gene unclear. The CDR3 nucleotides read TGTGCCAGCAGCCACATTGTAAGCTCCTACAATGAGCAGTTCTTC. Translated: CASSHIVSSYNEQFF.